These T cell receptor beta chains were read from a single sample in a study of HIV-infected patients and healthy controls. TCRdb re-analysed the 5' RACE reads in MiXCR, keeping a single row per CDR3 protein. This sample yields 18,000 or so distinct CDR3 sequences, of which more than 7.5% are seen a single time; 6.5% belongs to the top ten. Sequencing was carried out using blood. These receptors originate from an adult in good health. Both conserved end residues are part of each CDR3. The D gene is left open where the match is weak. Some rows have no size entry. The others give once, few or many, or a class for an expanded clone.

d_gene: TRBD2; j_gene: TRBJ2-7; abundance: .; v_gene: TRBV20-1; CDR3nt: TGCAGTGCTAGAGTTACTAGCGGGAGATCCGAGCAGTACTTC; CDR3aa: CSARVTSGRSEQYF
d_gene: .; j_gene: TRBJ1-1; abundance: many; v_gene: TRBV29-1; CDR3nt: TGCAGCGTTTGGTCTGGAAACACTGAAGCTTTCTTT; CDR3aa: CSVWSGNTEAFF
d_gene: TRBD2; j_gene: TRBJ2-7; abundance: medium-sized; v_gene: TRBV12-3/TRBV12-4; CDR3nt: TGTGCCAGCAGTCCCTGGGACTACTCCTACGAGCAGTACTTC; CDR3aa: CASSPWDYSYEQYF
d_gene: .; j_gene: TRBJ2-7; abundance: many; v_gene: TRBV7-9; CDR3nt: TGTGCCAGCAGCTTTCCGGGACGGACTCCTCAGTGGTACTTC; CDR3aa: CASSFPGRTPQWYF
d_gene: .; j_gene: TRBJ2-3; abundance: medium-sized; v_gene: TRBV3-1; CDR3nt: TGTGCCAGCAGCCAAGGAAAAGATACGCAGTATTTT; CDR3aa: CASSQGKDTQYF
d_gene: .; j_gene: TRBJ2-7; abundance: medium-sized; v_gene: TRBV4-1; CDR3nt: TGCGCCAGCAGCCAAGACACTAGCTCCTACGAGCAGTACTTC; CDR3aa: CASSQDTSSYEQYF
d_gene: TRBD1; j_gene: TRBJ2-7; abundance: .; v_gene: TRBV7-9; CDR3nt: TGTGCCAGCAGTGGGACAGGGGTCTACGAGCAGTACTTC; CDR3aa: CASSGTGVYEQYF
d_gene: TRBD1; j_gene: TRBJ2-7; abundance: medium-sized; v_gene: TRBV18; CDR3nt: TGTGCCAGCTCACCATCAGGGGGCAACTACGAGCAGTACTTC; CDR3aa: CASSPSGGNYEQYF
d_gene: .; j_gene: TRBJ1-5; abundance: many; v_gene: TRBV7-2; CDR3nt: TGTGCCAGCAGCCAAACGGGGTATAGCAATCAGCCCCAGCATTTT; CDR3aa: CASSQTGYSNQPQHF
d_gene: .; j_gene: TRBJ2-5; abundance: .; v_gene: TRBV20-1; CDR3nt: TGCAGTGCTAGAGTGCGGAGACAAGAGACCCAGTACTTC; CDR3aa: CSARVRRQETQYF
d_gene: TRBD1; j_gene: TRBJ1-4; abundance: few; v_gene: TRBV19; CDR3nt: TGTGCCAGTAGCTCCTCAGGCGGACAGGTCCCTAATGAAAAACTGTTTTTT; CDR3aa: CASSSSGGQVPNEKLFF
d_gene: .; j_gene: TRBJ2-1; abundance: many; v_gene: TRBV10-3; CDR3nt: TGTGCCATCAGCGTGGCGGGATCCAGCTCCTACAATGAGCAGTTCTTC; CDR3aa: CAISVAGSSSYNEQFF
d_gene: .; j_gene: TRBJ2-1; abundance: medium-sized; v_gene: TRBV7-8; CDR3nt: TGTGCCAGCAGCTTTAGTGAACTATATACAAATGAGCAGTTCTTC; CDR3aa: CASSFSELYTNEQFF
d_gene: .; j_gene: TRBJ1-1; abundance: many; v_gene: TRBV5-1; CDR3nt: TGCGCCAGCAGCCCCCGGACAGAAATGAACACTGAAGCTTTCTTT; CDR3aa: CASSPRTEMNTEAFF
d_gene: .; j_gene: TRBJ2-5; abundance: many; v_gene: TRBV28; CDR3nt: TGTGCCAGCAGCTCTGACAGCCAAGAGACCCAGTACTTC; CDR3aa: CASSSDSQETQYF
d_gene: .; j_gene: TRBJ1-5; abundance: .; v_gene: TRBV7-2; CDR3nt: TGTGCCAGCAGCTTAGAGCCAGGGGTTTATCAGCCCCAGCATTTT; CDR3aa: CASSLEPGVYQPQHF
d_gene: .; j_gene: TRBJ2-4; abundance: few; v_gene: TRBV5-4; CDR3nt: TGTGCCAGCAGCTTGAACAGGGGAGGGCAGGGGACCAAAAACATTCAGTACTTC; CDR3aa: CASSLNRGGQGTKNIQYF
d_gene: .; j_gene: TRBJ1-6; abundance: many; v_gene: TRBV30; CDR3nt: TGTGCCTGGAGTGATAATTCACCCCTCCACTTT; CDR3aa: CAWSDNSPLHF
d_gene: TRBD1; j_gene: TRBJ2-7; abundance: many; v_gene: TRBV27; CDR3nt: TGTGCCAGCAGTCCTATAGAGGGGGCCTTCTACGAGCAGTACTTC; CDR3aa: CASSPIEGAFYEQYF
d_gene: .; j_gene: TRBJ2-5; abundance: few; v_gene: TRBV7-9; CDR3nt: TGTGCCAGCAGCTTAGACCGGGGGACCCAGTACTTC; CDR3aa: CASSLDRGTQYF
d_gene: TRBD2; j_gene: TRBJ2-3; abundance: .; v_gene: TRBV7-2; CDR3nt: TGTGCCAGCAGCCGGACTAGAGTGGATACGCAGTATTTT; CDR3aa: CASSRTRVDTQYF
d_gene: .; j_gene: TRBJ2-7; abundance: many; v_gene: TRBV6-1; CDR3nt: TGTGCCAGCAAGGTAGGCGGGACCAAATCCTACGAGCAGTACTTC; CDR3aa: CASKVGGTKSYEQYF
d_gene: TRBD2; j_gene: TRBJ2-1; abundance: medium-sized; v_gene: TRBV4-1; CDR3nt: TGCGCCAGCAGCTCTATGTCCGGGACTAGCGGTTTCAATGAGCAGTTCTTC; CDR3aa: CASSSMSGTSGFNEQFF
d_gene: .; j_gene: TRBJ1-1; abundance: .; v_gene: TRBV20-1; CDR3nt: TGCAGTGCTGCTGTCCCTTCTAGGGCCCTGAACACTGAAGCTTTCTTT; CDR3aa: CSAAVPSRALNTEAFF
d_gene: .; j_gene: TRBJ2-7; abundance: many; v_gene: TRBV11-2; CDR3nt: TGTGCCAGCAGCTCGCAAACCTTAGCGGATAGCTCCTACGAGCAGTACTTC; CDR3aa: CASSSQTLADSSYEQYF
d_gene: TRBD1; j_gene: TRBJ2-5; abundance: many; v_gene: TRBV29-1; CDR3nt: TGCAGCGTTGGACAGGGGAGTTTGGAGACCCAGTACTTC; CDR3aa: CSVGQGSLETQYF
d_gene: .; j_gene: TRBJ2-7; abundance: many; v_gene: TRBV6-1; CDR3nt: TGTGCCAGCTTCGGACTCGGGAGCTCTGGGACCTACGAGCAGTACTTC; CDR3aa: CASFGLGSSGTYEQYF
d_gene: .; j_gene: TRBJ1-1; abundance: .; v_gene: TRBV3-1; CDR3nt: TGTGCCAGCAGCCACCGTCTCGGGCAGAACACTGAAGCTTTCTTT; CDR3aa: CASSHRLGQNTEAFF
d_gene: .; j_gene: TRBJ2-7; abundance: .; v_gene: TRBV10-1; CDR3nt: TGCGCCAGCAGTTCGGACGGATACGAGCAGTACTTC; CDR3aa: CASSSDGYEQYF
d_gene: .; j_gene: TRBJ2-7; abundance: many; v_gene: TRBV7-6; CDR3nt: TGTGCCAGCAGCCTAGACACGGCTTACGAGCAGTACTTC; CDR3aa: CASSLDTAYEQYF
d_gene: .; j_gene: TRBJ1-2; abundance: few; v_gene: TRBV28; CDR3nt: TGTGCCAGCAGTGACGTGTCAAACTATGGCTACACCTTC; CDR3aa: CASSDVSNYGYTF
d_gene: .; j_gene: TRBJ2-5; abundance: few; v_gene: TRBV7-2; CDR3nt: TGTGCCAGCAGCTTAGCCCCCCCGGAGACCCAGTACTTC; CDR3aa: CASSLAPPETQYF
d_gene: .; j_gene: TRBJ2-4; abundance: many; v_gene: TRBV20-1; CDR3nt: TGCAGTGCCCGGGACCTCACCCACAGTAACAACATTCAGTACTTC; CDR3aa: CSARDLTHSNNIQYF
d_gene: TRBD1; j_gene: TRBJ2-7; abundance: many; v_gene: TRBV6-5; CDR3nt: TGTGCCAGCAGTTCGGACAGGGGAAACTACGAGCAGTACTTC; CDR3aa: CASSSDRGNYEQYF
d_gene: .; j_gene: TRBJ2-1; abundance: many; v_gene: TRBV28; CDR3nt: TGTGCCAGCAGTGATACTCCCCAGCAGTTCTTC; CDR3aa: CASSDTPQQFF
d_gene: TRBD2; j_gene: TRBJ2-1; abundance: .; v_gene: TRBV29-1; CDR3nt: TGCAGCGTTGAAGACCCGCTCCGGGGGGGATCCTACAATGAGCAGTTCTTC; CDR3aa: CSVEDPLRGGSYNEQFF
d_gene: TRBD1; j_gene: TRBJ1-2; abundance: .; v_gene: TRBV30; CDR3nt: TGTGCCTGGAGTGTAAGAAGGCAGGGGGCTTGGTATGGCTACACCTTC; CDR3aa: CAWSVRRQGAWYGYTF
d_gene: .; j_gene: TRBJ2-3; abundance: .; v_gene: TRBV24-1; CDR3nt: TGTGCCACCAGTGACACATCTAGCACAGATACGCAGTATTTT; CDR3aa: CATSDTSSTDTQYF
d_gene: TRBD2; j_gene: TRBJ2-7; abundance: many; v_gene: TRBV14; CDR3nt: TGTGCCAGCAGCCAAATGGCGGGAGTCTCCTACGAGCAGTACTTC; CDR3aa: CASSQMAGVSYEQYF
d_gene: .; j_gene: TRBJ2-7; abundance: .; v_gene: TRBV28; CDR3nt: TGTGCCAGCACCCGTGGGATGAATGCCTACGAGCAGTACTTC; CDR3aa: CASTRGMNAYEQYF
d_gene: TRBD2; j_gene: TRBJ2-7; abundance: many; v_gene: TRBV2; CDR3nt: TGTGCCATCGACGGCGGGAGTCAGTCGTACGAGCAGTACTTC; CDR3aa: CAIDGGSQSYEQYF
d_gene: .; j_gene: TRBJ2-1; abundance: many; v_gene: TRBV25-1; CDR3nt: TGTGCCAGCAGTGAGTTAGGACCGGTCTACAATGAGCAGTTCTTC; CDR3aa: CASSELGPVYNEQFF
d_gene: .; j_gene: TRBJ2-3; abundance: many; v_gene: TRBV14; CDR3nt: TGTGCCAGCAGCCAACAGGCCTACACAGATACGCAGTATTTT; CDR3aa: CASSQQAYTDTQYF
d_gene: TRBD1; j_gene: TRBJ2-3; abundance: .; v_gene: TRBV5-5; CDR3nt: TGTGCCAGCAGCCTGATGACAGGGGAGAGCACAGATACGCAGTATTTT; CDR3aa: CASSLMTGESTDTQYF
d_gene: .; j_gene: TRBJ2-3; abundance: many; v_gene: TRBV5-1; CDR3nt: TGCGCCAGCAGCTTCAATCCACAGGGCAGAAGCACAGATACGCAGTATTTT; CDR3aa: CASSFNPQGRSTDTQYF
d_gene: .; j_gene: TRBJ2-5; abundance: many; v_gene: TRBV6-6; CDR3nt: TGTGCCAGCAGTTACCTCAGCATGCAAGAGACCCAGTACTTC; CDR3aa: CASSYLSMQETQYF
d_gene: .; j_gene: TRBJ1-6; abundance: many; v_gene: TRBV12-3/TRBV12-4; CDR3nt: TGTGCCAGCAGTTTATTCGGATTTGGGCCAAATTCACCCCTCCACTTT; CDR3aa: CASSLFGFGPNSPLHF
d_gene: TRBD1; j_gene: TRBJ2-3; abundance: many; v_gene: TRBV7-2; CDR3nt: TGTGCCAGCAGCCGTTGGGACAGGCTAGCAGATACGCAGTATTTT; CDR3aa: CASSRWDRLADTQYF
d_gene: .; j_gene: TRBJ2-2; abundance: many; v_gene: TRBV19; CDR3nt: TGTGCCAGTAGTATGGGGGGGCGCGTCACCGGGGAGCTGTTTTTT; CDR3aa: CASSMGGRVTGELFF
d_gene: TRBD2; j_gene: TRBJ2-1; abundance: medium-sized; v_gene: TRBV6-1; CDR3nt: TGTGCCAGCAGTATCCGGACTAGCGGTCGACACAATGAGCAGTTCTTC; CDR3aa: CASSIRTSGRHNEQFF